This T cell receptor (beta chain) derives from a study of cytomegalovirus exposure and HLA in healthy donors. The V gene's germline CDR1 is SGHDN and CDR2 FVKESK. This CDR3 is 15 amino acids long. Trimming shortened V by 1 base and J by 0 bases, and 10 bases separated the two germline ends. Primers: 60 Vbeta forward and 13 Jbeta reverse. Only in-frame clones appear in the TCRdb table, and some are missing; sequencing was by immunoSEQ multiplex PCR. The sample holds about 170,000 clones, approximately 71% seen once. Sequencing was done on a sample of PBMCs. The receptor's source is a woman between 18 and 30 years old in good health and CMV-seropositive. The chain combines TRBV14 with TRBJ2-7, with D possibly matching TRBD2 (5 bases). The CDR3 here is CASSQGAGRSYEQYF. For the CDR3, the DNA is TGTGCCAGCAGCCAAGGGGCGGGTCGCTCCTACGAGCAGTACTTC.